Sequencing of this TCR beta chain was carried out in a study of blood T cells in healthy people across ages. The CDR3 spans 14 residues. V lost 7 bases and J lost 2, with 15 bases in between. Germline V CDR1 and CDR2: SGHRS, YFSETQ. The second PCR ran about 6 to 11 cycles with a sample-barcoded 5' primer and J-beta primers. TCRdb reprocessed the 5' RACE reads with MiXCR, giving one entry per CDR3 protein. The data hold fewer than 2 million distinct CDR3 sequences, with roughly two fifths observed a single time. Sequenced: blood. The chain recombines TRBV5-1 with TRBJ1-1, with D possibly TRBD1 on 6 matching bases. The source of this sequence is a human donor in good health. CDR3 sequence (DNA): TGCGCCAGCTGCGTACAGGGTGGAAACACTGAAGCTTTCTTT. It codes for CASCVQGGNTEAFF.